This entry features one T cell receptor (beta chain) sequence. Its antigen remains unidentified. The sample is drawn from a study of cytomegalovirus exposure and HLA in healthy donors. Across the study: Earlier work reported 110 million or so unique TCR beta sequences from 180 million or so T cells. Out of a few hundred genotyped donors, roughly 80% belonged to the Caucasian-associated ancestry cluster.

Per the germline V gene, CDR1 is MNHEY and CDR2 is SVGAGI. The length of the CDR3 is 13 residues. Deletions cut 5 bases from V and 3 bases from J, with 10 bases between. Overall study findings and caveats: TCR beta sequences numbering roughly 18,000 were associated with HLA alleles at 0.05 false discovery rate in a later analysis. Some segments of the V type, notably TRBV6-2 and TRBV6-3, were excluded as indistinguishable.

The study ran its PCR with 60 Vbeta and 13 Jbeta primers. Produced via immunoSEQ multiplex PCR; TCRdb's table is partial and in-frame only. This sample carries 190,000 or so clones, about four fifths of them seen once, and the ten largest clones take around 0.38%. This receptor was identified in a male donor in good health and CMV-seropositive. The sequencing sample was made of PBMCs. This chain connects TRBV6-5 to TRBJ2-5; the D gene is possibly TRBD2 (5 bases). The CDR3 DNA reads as TGTGCCAGCAGTCCTACTAGTGAAGAGACCCAGTACTTC. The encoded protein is CASSPTSEETQYF.